Following are 23 T cell receptor beta chains from one sample sequenced in a study of blood T cell repertoires in COVID-19. The assay was immunoSEQ multiplex PCR, and TCRdb's table has in-frame clones only and misses some. In the table there are some 330,000 clones, roughly 88% of which are singletons. The sample taken for sequencing was PBMCs or T cells enriched from blood (not recorded which). Receptors originate from a man aged 25-45 years who had recovered from COVID-19.

J is TRBJ2-7 and V is TRBV12-3 or TRBV12-4; TRBD1 matches at 8 bases. The V and J ends lost 5 bases and 6 bases, in that order; junction bases with no gene match: 3. The CDR3 runs 12 residues. CDR3: CASSRTGSEQYF. As DNA, the CDR3 is TGTGCCAGCAGTCGGACAGGGTCCGAGCAGTACTTC.

This clone was picked up one time. The chain links TRBV6-5 to TRBJ2-2; no firm D call. CDR3 length equals 12 residues. Between the trimmed V and J ends, which lost 9 bases and 0 bases, there was a span of 5 bases. The germline V gene has CDR1 MNHEY and CDR2 SVGAGI. The CDR3 DNA is TGTGCCAGTGAGGCGAACACCGGGGAGCTGTTTTTT. This codes for CASEANTGELFF.

The gene calls are TRBV3-1 (or the pseudogene TRBV3-2) and TRBJ2-7; D might be TRBD1 (6 bases). The V and J ends lost 1 base and 5 bases respectively, with 12 bases between them. CDR1 LGHDT and CDR2 YNNKEL come from the germline V gene (reference sequence). The CDR3 has 14 amino acids. The CDR3 nucleotides are TGTGCCAGCAGCCAAGCAGGGGAGTATAACGAGCAGTACTTC. Its translation is CASSQAGEYNEQYF.

The J gene is TRBJ2-5, the V gene TRBV30, with D maybe TRBD1 (7 bases). CDR3 size: 15 residues. Germline V gene data show CDR1 as GTSNPN and CDR2 as SVGIG (reference sequence). The ends were cut back, 2 bases at V and 5 bases at J, with 18 bases in the middle. CDR3 nucleotides: TGTGCCTGGAGTTCCCGACAGGGTGGGGGGGAGACCCAGTACTTC. Encoded protein: CAWSSRQGGGETQYF.

The V call is TRBV9, the J call TRBJ1-3, with D perhaps TRBD1 (5 bases). The V end lost 4 bases, the J end lost 4 bases, and 12 bases lay between the germline ends. The CDR3 has 14 residues. Germline loops: CDR1 SGDLS, CDR2 YYNGEE. The CDR3: CASSSWGDGNTIYF. CDR3 DNA sequence: TGTGCCAGCAGCTCCTGGGGGGACGGAAACACCATATATTTT.

The chain combines TRBV28 with TRBJ1-2; the D gene is possibly TRBD1 (5 bases). This CDR3 has 13 residues. V was clipped by 2 bases and J by 6 bases, with 10 bases between them. CDR1 is MDHEN and CDR2 is SYDVKM in the germline V gene. This chain's CDR3 is CASSLGGAHGYTF. CDR3 sequence (DNA): TGTGCCAGCAGTTTAGGAGGGGCGCATGGCTACACCTTC.

This clone was recorded once. The chain couples TRBV7-2 to TRBJ2-1, with D unclear. CDR3 size: 11 residues. V gave up 5 bases and J gave up 11 bases, with 10 bases separating them. From germline, CDR1 is SGHTA and CDR2 FQGNSA. The DNA of the CDR3 is TGTGCCAGCAGCGCGACTCTACAGCAGTTCTTC. Encoded protein: CASSATLQQFF.

The V gene is TRBV25-1, the J gene TRBJ1-1; a possible D gene is TRBD1 (6 bases). V was trimmed by 6 bases and J by 4 bases, leaving 12 bases between them. CDR1 is MGHDK and CDR2 is SYGVNS in the germline V gene. The CDR3 covers 13 residues. CDR3 DNA sequence: TGTGCCAGCAGACAACAGGGAAGCACTGAAGCTTTCTTT. It yields the protein CASRQQGSTEAFF.

The gene calls are TRBV9 and TRBJ1-2; tentative D call: TRBD1 (6 bases). The CDR3 loop spans 15 amino acids. V shed 3 bases and J shed 4 bases, with 16 bases lying between them. The germline CDR1 and CDR2 sequences are SGDLS and YYNGEE. DNA for the CDR3: TGTGCCAGCAGCGCCGGGACAACTGCGGGCTATGGCTACACCTTC. Its translation is CASSAGTTAGYGYTF.

This clone appeared a single time. The chain employs TRBV3-1 (or the pseudogene TRBV3-2) and TRBJ1-2; 8 bases map to TRBD1. Germline V CDR1 and CDR2: LGHDT, YNNKEL (reference sequence). V lost 1 base to trimming and J lost 4 bases; unmatched junction nucleotides: 8. CDR3 length equals 16 residues. The CDR3 sequence is CASSQGQGMTSYGYTF. CDR3 in DNA: TGTGCCAGCAGCCAAGGACAGGGGATGACGAGCTATGGCTACACCTTC.

The genes are TRBV7-9 and TRBJ1-1, with D possibly being TRBD1 (6 bases). The length of the CDR3 is 13 residues. Germline V CDR1 and CDR2: SEHNR, FQNEAQ (reference sequence). The V gene lost 7 bases and the J gene lost 3 bases, with 12 bases spanning the gap. The CDR3 sequence: CASTPSGDTEAFF. Here the CDR3 DNA reads TGTGCCAGCACCCCATCAGGGGACACTGAAGCTTTCTTT.

This clone has a single count. The chain couples TRBV6-5 to TRBJ2-3; 12 bases fit TRBD1. This CDR3 is 15 amino acids long. Germline-derived CDR1 and CDR2 are MNHEY and SVGAGI. Trimming cost V 11 bases and J 5 bases; bases outside gene matches: 11. CDR3 in DNA: TGTGCCGCCGGAGGGGGACAGGGGGCGAGAGATACGCAGTATTTT. Translated, it gives CAAGGGQGARDTQYF.

This chain uses TRBV10-3 with TRBJ1-5; D gene uncertain. Trimming took off 4 bases at V and 0 bases at J, with 10 bases between the two ends. The germline gives CDR1 ENHRY, CDR2 SYGVKD. The CDR3 length is 15 residues. The CDR3 coding sequence is TGTGCCATCAGTGGTACAGCAAATAGCAATCAGCCCCAGCATTTT. This sequence encodes CAISGTANSNQPQHF.

This clone was observed a single time. The rearrangement joins TRBV25-1 to TRBJ2-3; the match to TRBD2 covers 8 bases. Germline V gene sequence: CDR1 MGHDK, CDR2 SYGVNS. V lost 1 base, J lost 0 bases, and 6 bases stayed unmatched. This CDR3 has 17 residues. CDR3 in DNA: TGTGCCAGCAGTGAATTGGCGGGGGGTCTTAGCACAGATACGCAGTATTTT. Translation gives CASSELAGGLSTDTQYF.

This clone occurred once. The DNA for the CDR3 is TGTGCCAGCAGCACAGGGGGACAGGTACACAATGAGCAGTTCTTC. Its translation is CASSTGGQVHNEQFF. The chain links TRBV11-3 to TRBJ2-1; 8 positions agree with TRBD1. CDR3 length: 15 residues. Germline-derived CDR1 and CDR2 are SGHNT and YENEEA. V was pared by 5 bases and J by 5 bases, with 8 bases of the junction left unmatched.

Here the CDR3 reads CASSLSSGGPDTQYF. The CDR3 DNA reads TGTGCCAGCAGCTTAAGCTCCGGGGGGCCAGATACGCAGTATTTT. The V gene is TRBV7-9, the J gene TRBJ2-3, with D tentatively TRBD2 (7 bases). CDR1 is SEHNR and CDR2 is FQNEAQ in the germline V gene (reference sequence). Deletions cut 2 bases from V and 4 bases from J, with 13 bases between. This CDR3 comprises 15 residues.

This clone came up once. The rearrangement links TRBV9 to TRBJ2-3, with TRBD2 identical over 9 bases. Germline CDR1 reads SGDLS; CDR2 reads YYNGEE. V dropped 5 bases and J dropped 0; count of bases not matched to a gene: 1. The CDR3 extends over 14 amino acids. The CDR3, as DNA: TGTGCCAGCAGTAGCGGGGGAAGCACAGATACGCAGTATTTT. Its translation is CASSSGGSTDTQYF.

The rearrangement links TRBV12-3 or TRBV12-4 to TRBJ1-2; possible D gene TRBD1, 5 bases. Trimming removed 6 bases from V and 8 bases from J, with 13 bases in between. CDR3 length equals 12 residues. CDR3 residues: CASSSTVGGYTF. For the CDR3, the DNA is TGTGCCAGCAGCTCGACAGTGGGGGGCTACACCTTC.

The chain carries TRBV6-1 and TRBJ1-6, with 11 bases matching TRBD1. Germline V gene data show CDR1 as MNHNS and CDR2 as SASEGT. There are 17 residues in the CDR3. V lost 0 bases, J lost 8 bases, and 6 bases stayed unmatched. The chain's CDR3 is CASSEADGTGGHSPLHF. As DNA, the CDR3 is TGTGCCAGCAGTGAAGCGGATGGGACAGGGGGGCATTCACCCCTCCACTTT.

The J gene is TRBJ1-1, the V gene TRBV6-5; possible D gene TRBD1, 5 bases. The germline CDR1 and CDR2 sequences are MNHEY and SVGAGI. This CDR3 region has 16 residues. Trimming took 0 bases from V and 3 from J, leaving 14 bases between them. CDR3 in amino acids: CASSYSTLAGHTEAFF. The DNA of the CDR3 is TGTGCCAGCAGTTACTCTACCCTCGCAGGGCACACTGAAGCTTTCTTT.

CDR3 residues: CASSSDTGHSSGNTIYF. The CDR3 nucleotides are TGTGCCAGCAGTTCAGATACTGGACACAGCTCTGGAAACACCATATATTTT. The chain employs TRBV28 and TRBJ1-3; perhaps TRBD1 as D (5 bases). This CDR3 comprises 17 residues. The V gene's germline CDR1 is MDHEN and CDR2 SYDVKM. Trimming shortened V by 4 bases and J by 0 bases, and 16 bases separated the two germline ends. Using reference TRBV28 and TRBJ1-3 for the parts outside the CDR3, the full variable domain is DVKVTQSSRYLVKRTGEKVFLECVQDMDHENMFWYRQDPGLGLRLIYFSYDVKMKEKGDIPEGYSVSREKKERFSLILESASTNQTSMYLCASSSDTGHSSGNTIYFGEGSWLTVV.

This chain connects TRBV19 to TRBJ2-3, with TRBD2 matching 15 bases. With 4 bases clipped from V and 8 bases from J, the junction kept 4 bases outside the gene matches. CDR1 and CDR2 (germline): LNHDA, SQIVND (reference sequence). CDR3 length: 15 residues. The CDR3 spells CASSTGLAGGLTQYF. As DNA, the CDR3 is TGTGCCAGTAGTACGGGACTAGCGGGGGGCCTTACGCAGTATTTT.

The genes are TRBV7-3 and TRBJ1-1, with a possible D match to TRBD1 (6 bases). Trimming removed 1 base at V and 1 base at J, with 13 bases between. Germline V lookup: CDR1 SGHTA, CDR2 FQGTGA. The CDR3 sequence is 16 residues long. The CDR3 DNA follows: TGTGCCAGCAGCTTAAATGGGGGGGCTGCGAACACTGAAGCTTTCTTT. This translates into CASSLNGGAANTEAFF.